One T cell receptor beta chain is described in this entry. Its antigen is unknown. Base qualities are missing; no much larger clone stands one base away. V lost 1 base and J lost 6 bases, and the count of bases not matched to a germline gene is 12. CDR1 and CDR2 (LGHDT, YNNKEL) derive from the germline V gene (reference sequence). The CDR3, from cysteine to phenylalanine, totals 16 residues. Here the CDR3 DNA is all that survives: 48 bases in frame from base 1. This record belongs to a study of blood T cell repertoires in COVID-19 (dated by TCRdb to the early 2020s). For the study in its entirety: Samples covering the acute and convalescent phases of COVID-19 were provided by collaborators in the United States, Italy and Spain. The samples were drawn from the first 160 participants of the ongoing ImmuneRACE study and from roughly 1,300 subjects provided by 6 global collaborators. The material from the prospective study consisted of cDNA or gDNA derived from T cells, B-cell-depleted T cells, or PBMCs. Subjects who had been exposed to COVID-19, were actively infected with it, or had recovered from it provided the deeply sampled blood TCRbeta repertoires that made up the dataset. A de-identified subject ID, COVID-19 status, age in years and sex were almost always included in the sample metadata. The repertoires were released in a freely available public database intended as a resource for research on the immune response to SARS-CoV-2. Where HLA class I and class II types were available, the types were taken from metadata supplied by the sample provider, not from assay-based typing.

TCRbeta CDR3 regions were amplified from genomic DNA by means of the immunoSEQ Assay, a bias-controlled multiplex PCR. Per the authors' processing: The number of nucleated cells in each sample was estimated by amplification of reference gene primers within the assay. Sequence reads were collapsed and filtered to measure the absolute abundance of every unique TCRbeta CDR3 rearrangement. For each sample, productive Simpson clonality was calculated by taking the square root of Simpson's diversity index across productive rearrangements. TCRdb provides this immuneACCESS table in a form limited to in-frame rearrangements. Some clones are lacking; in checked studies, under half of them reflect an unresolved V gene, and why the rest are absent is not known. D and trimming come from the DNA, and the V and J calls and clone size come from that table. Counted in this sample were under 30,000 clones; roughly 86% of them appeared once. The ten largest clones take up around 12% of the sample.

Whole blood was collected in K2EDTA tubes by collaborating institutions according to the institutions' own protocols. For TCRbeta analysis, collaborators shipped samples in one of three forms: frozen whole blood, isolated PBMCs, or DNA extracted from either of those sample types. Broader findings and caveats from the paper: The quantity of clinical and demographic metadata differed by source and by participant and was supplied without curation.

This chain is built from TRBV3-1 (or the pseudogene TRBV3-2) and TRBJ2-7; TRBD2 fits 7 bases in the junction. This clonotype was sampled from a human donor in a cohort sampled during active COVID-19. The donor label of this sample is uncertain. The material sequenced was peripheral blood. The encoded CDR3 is CASSQGQQWAGAEQYF. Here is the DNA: TGTGCCAGCAGCCAAGGTCAACAATGGGCGGGAGCCGAGCAGTACTTC.